Following are 30 T cell receptor beta chains from one sample sequenced in a study of cytomegalovirus exposure and HLA in healthy donors. Amplification used 60 Vbeta primers and 13 Jbeta primers. The protocol was immunoSEQ multiplex PCR, while the TCRdb copy is restricted to in-frame clones and leaves out a portion. The sample consists of about 110,000 clones, 82% of them appearing once. The sample comprised PBMCs. The receptor set was obtained from a man aged 30 to 45 in good health and CMV-seropositive.

The chain is built from TRBV19 and TRBJ2-2; D unresolved. CDR3 length: 11 residues. CDR1 LNHDA and CDR2 SQIVND come from the germline V gene (reference sequence). Trimming shortened V by 8 bases and J by 6 bases, and 7 bases separated the two germline ends. As DNA, the CDR3 is TGTGCCAGTCAGGTTGCCGGGGAGCTGTTTTTT. Translating it yields CASQVAGELFF.

The V and J genes are TRBV5-5 and TRBJ1-1; D remains ambiguous. V was pared by 0 bases and J by 6 bases, with 18 bases between. Germline-derived CDR1 and CDR2 are SGHKS and YYEKEE (reference sequence). The CDR3 is 16 residues long. The CDR3 region is CASSLGNVNAISEAFF. The CDR3 DNA reads TGTGCCAGCAGCTTGGGCAACGTCAATGCGATCTCTGAAGCTTTCTTT.

The chain uses TRBV6-6 and TRBJ2-2; 9 nucleotides match TRBD1. The CDR3 loop spans 13 amino acids. Trimming at V came to 11 bases and at J to 6 bases, leaving 7 bases not matched to a gene. Looked up from germline, CDR1 is MNHNY and CDR2 is SVGAGI (reference sequence). The CDR3 protein is CAAGQGYAGELFF. Written as DNA, the CDR3 is TGTGCCGCGGGACAGGGCTATGCCGGGGAGCTGTTTTTT.

The chain joins TRBV5-1 to TRBJ2-7; 11 bases agree with TRBD2. Germline CDR1 is SGHRS and CDR2 is YFSETQ. This CDR3 region has 15 residues. After removal of 4 bases from V and 4 bases from J, the junction contained 7 bases not matched to a gene. The CDR3 DNA reads as TGCGCCAGCAGCCTTGCCGGGACTAGCGGTTACGAGCAGTACTTC. Protein: CASSLAGTSGYEQYF.

The genes are TRBV30 and TRBJ1-2, with D unresolved. The CDR3 runs 15 residues. With 1 base removed from V and 2 bases from J, the gap between germline ends came to 14 bases. CDR1 GTSNPN and CDR2 SVGIG come from the germline V gene (reference sequence). The CDR3 reads CAWSAGRGVNYGYTF. In nucleotides, the CDR3 is TGTGCCTGGAGTGCCGGTCGGGGAGTAAACTATGGCTACACCTTC.

The V call is TRBV5-1, the J call TRBJ2-1, with TRBD2 as a possible D gene (6 bases). The CDR3 contains 14 residues. Germline V gene data show CDR1 as SGHRS and CDR2 as YFSETQ. V lost 5 bases, J lost 7 bases, and 16 bases lay in between. The DNA for the CDR3 is TGCGCCAGCAGGCCCCCAGCGGGTCAGAATGAGCAGTTCTTC. The encoded protein is CASRPPAGQNEQFF.

A word on this clone: At one boundary the junction diverges from the germline segment, which might be a read error. The chain couples TRBV11-3 to TRBJ1-1, with TRBD1 identical over 10 bases. Germline CDR1 reads SGHNT; CDR2 reads YENEEA. The CDR3 extends over 13 amino acids. DNA of the CDR3: TGTGTCAGCGGGACAGGGGCCGGGACTGAAGCTTTCTTT. Translation: CVSGTGAGTEAFF.

The V call is TRBV28, the J call TRBJ1-2, with D unresolved. The CDR3 spans 14 residues. V was cut by 6 bases and J by 1 base, with 12 bases left in between. Looked up from germline, CDR1 is MDHEN and CDR2 is SYDVKM. The CDR3 nucleotides read TGTGCCAGCAGCCTAACCGGGAATAACTATGGCTACACCTTC. This gives the protein CASSLTGNNYGYTF.

This clone showed up just a few times. J is TRBJ2-1 and V is TRBV9, with 11 bases fitting TRBD2. There are 19 residues in the CDR3. V dropped 0 bases and J dropped 3; count of bases not matched to a gene: 11. Germline V gene sequence: CDR1 SGDLS, CDR2 YYNGEE. The CDR3 protein is CASSVATLLTSGNYNEQFF. CDR3 coding DNA: TGTGCCAGCAGCGTAGCTACCCTTTTGACTAGCGGGAACTACAATGAGCAGTTCTTC.

The rearrangement joins TRBV5-1 to TRBJ1-1, with a weak D call TRBD1 (5 bases). The CDR3 runs to 13 residues. The germline V and J ends were trimmed by 5 bases and 2 bases, with 10 bases remaining between them. Germline lookup yields CDR1 SGHRS and CDR2 YFSETQ. This CDR3 reads CASREQGNTEAFF. The CDR3 DNA sequence: TGCGCCAGCAGAGAGCAGGGAAACACTGAAGCTTTCTTT. Full variable domain (remainder filled in from reference TRBV5-1 and TRBJ1-1): KAGVTQTPRYLIKTRGQQVTLSCSPISGHRSVSWYQQTPGQGLQFLFEYFSETQRNKGNFPGRFSGRQFSNSRSEMNVSTLELGDSALYLCASREQGNTEAFFGQGTRLTVV.

The chain couples TRBV11-3 to TRBJ1-2, with 10 positions matching TRBD1. The CDR3 extends over 12 amino acids. The V segment lost 3 bases and the J segment 10 bases; nucleotides outside the gene matches: 2. Per germline, CDR1 SGHNT and CDR2 YENEEA. The CDR3 protein is CASSFGQGVYTF. The CDR3 nucleotides are TGTGCCAGCAGCTTTGGACAGGGGGTCTACACCTTC.

This chain links TRBV30 with TRBJ1-1; TRBD1 matches at 7 bases. The length of the CDR3 is 13 residues. Germline assignment: CDR1 GTSNPN and CDR2 SVGIG (reference sequence). After removal of 5 bases from V and 8 bases from J, the junction contained 11 bases not matched to a gene. The CDR3 spells CAWGQGQRGEAFF. Written as DNA, the CDR3 is TGTGCCTGGGGGCAGGGACAGCGGGGGGAAGCTTTCTTT.

The chain combines TRBV5-1 with TRBJ1-2; D remains unclear. With 1 base removed from V and 0 bases from J, the gap between germline ends came to 4 bases. Germline V gene lookup returns CDR1 SGHRS and CDR2 YFSETQ. The CDR3 runs 13 residues. In nucleotides, the CDR3 is TGCGCCAGCAGCTTGACAGCTAACTATGGCTACACCTTC. Translation: CASSLTANYGYTF.

This clone was seen more than once but under ten times. The V gene is TRBV19, the J gene TRBJ1-5, with D perhaps matching TRBD1 (6 bases). The V end lost 5 bases, the J end lost 0 bases, and 11 bases lay between the germline ends. Germline CDR1 is LNHDA and CDR2 is SQIVND (reference sequence). The CDR3 is made up of 15 amino acids. The CDR3 is CASSFRDISNQPQHF. For the CDR3, the DNA is TGTGCCAGTAGTTTCCGGGACATTAGCAATCAGCCCCAGCATTTT. The full variable domain, completed using reference TRBV19 and TRBJ1-5, is DGGITQSPKYLFRKEGQNVTLSCEQNLNHDAMYWYRQDPGQGLRLIYYSQIVNDFQKGDIAEGYSVSREKKESFPLTVTSAQKNPTAFYLCASSFRDISNQPQHFGDGTRLSIL.

The CDR3 is CASSLVTGNGDYSPLHF. In nucleotides, the CDR3 is TGTGCCAGCAGCTTAGTTACAGGGAACGGGGATTATTCACCCCTCCACTTT. The chain is built from TRBV13 and TRBJ1-6; D might be TRBD1 (6 bases). Per germline, CDR1 PRHDT and CDR2 FYEKMQ (reference sequence). CDR3 length: 17 amino acids. V was pared by 1 base and J by 8 bases, with 18 bases between.

The chain carries TRBV7-2 and TRBJ2-7; D is uncertain. V was shortened by 2 bases and J by 1 base, with 3 bases between the two germline ends. The CDR3 loop spans 12 amino acids. The germline gives CDR1 SGHTA, CDR2 FQGNSA. CDR3 coding DNA: TGTGCCAGCAGCTTAACATCCTACGAGCAGTACTTC. Its translation is CASSLTSYEQYF.

The V call is TRBV11-2, the J call TRBJ1-2; 7 positions agree with TRBD1. V shed 5 bases and J 3 bases; nucleotides not matched to a gene: 21. CDR3 length: 19 amino acids. Germline V gene lookup returns CDR1 SGHAT and CDR2 FQNNGV. The CDR3 sequence is CASSPRMDRLGRGDYGYTF. The CDR3 DNA sequence: TGTGCCAGCAGCCCGCGAATGGACAGGTTGGGGCGAGGTGACTATGGCTACACCTTC.

This rearrangement joins TRBV18 to TRBJ1-4; D is possibly TRBD1 (5 bases). With 3 bases removed from V and 6 bases from J, the gap between germline ends came to 17 bases. The V gene's germline CDR1 is KGHSH and CDR2 LQKENI. There are 16 residues in the CDR3. This chain's CDR3 is CASSPPETRGHEKLFF. For the CDR3, the DNA is TGTGCCAGCTCACCTCCCGAGACTAGGGGACATGAAAAACTGTTTTTT.

This clone came up once. This chain joins TRBV19 and TRBJ2-7, with D possibly TRBD2 on 6 matching bases. This CDR3 spans 15 amino acids. V shed 0 bases and J shed 6 bases, with 15 bases lying between them. Germline V gives CDR1 LNHDA, CDR2 SQIVND (reference sequence). This chain's CDR3 is CASSIETGRSFEQYF. CDR3 coding DNA: TGTGCCAGTAGTATAGAGACCGGGAGAAGCTTCGAGCAGTACTTC.

The chain is built from TRBV19 and TRBJ1-2, with D possibly matching TRBD1 (6 bases). Germline CDR1 LNHDA, CDR2 SQIVND (reference sequence). This CDR3 is built from 12 residues. The V end lost 5 bases, the J end lost 5 bases, and 9 bases lay between the germline ends. In nucleotides, the CDR3 is TGTGCCAGTAGTGAAGGACAGTATGGCTACACCTTC. It specifies CASSEGQYGYTF.

This clone came up a few times. The rearrangement uses TRBV11-2 and TRBJ2-7; weak D call: TRBD2 (5 bases). The CDR3 is 15 amino acids. The V end was cut by 5 bases, the J end by 3 bases, with 17 bases between. Germline assignment: CDR1 SGHAT and CDR2 FQNNGV. The CDR3 sequence: CASSQWSTGIYEQYF. CDR3 coding DNA: TGTGCCAGCAGCCAATGGTCGACCGGGATCTACGAGCAGTACTTC.

The rearrangement links TRBV2 to TRBJ1-1, with a possible D match to TRBD1 (5 bases). Per germline, CDR1 SNHLY and CDR2 FYNNEI. V was shortened by 3 bases and J by 6 bases, with 14 bases between the two germline ends. This CDR3 region has 14 residues. The CDR3 DNA reads TGTGCCAGCAGTGACCAGGGTCTTGAGGCTGAAGCTTTCTTT. Protein: CASSDQGLEAEAFF.

The gene calls are TRBV2 and TRBJ1-2, with 7 positions matching TRBD1. Germline V gene data show CDR1 as SNHLY and CDR2 as FYNNEI. CDR3 length: 14 amino acids. J lost 8 bases, V lost 0 bases, and 6 bases had no gene match. The CDR3 here is CASSEAGQKVGYTF. The CDR3 region has the DNA TGTGCCAGCAGTGAAGCGGGACAGAAGGTGGGCTACACCTTC.

The chain is built from TRBV6-5 and TRBJ2-2, with 12 positions matching TRBD1. This CDR3 spans 15 amino acids. CDR1 is MNHEY, CDR2 SVGAGI, per germline. V lost 6 bases to trimming and J lost 5 bases; unmatched junction nucleotides: 4. CDR3 in DNA: TGTGCCAGCAGGGGGGGACAGGGGGCGACCGGGGAGCTGTTTTTT. Its protein is CASRGGQGATGELFF.

V is TRBV27 and J is TRBJ2-7, with 9 bases lining up with TRBD2. This CDR3 has 16 amino acids. Per the germline V gene, CDR1 is MNHEY and CDR2 is SMNVEV (reference sequence). The V segment lost 2 bases and the J segment 12 bases; nucleotides outside the gene matches: 17. The CDR3 nucleotides read TGTGCCAGCAGTTTAGCCCCGCGGCTAGCGGGGATACCTTGGTACTTC. Its translation: CASSLAPRLAGIPWYF.

This sequence joins TRBV6-5 and TRBJ1-6; D is unclear. CDR1 and CDR2 (germline): MNHEY, SVGAGI. Trimming took 5 bases from V and 14 from J, leaving 19 bases between them. The CDR3 runs to 14 residues. CDR3 in amino acids: CASSIREAVMTLHF. The DNA for the CDR3 is TGTGCCAGCAGTATCCGGGAGGCGGTGATGACCCTCCACTTT.

V is TRBV7-9 and J is TRBJ2-2; 12 bases are a match to TRBD2. CDR1 is SEHNR, CDR2 FQNEAQ, per germline (reference sequence). After removal of 2 bases from V and 2 bases from J, the junction contained 3 bases not matched to a gene. The CDR3 covers 17 residues. The CDR3 loop is CASSLSLAGGNTGELFF. The CDR3 DNA follows: TGTGCCAGCAGCTTATCACTAGCGGGGGGTAACACCGGGGAGCTGTTTTTT.

V is TRBV5-1 and J is TRBJ2-1, with a weak D call TRBD1 (5 bases). Germline V gives CDR1 SGHRS, CDR2 YFSETQ. V was clipped by 0 bases and J by 12 bases, with 10 bases between them. The CDR3 has 12 amino acids. The DNA of the CDR3 is TGCGCCAGCAGCTTGGCAGGGAAAGGGCAGTTCTTC. Its translation: CASSLAGKGQFF.

CDR3 DNA: TGTGCCAGCCGGGGGGAGGGGTACAATGAGCAGTTCTTC. Amino acids: CASRGEGYNEQFF. V usage is TRBV6-5 and J usage is TRBJ2-1; 7 bases are shared with TRBD2. The V and J ends lost 8 bases and 4 bases, in that order; junction bases with no gene match: 5. Germline V gives CDR1 MNHEY, CDR2 SVGAGI. The CDR3 spans 13 residues.

V gene TRBV10-1 combines with J gene TRBJ1-1, with 9 bases matching TRBD1. The CDR3 is 14 amino acids. CDR1 WNHNN and CDR2 SYGVQD come from the germline V gene (reference sequence). V lost 2 bases, J lost 7 bases, and 5 bases stayed unmatched. DNA for the CDR3: TGCGCCAGCAGTGAGACTGGGACAGGGTTTGAAGCTTTCTTT. This gives the protein CASSETGTGFEAFF.